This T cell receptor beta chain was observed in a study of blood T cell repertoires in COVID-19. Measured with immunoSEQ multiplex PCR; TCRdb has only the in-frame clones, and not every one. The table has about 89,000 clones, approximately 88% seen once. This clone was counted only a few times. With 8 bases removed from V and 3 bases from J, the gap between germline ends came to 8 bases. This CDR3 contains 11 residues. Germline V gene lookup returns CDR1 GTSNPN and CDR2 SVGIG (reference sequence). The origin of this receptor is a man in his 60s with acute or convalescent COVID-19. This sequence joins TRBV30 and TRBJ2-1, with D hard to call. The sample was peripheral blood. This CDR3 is CAGLIYNEQFF. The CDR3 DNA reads TGTGCCGGCTTGATCTACAATGAGCAGTTCTTC.